This paragraph covers one T cell receptor (beta chain) sequence. Germline CDR1 ENHRY, CDR2 SYGVKD. The V segment lost 6 bases and the J segment 6 bases; nucleotides outside the gene matches: 7. The CDR3 is 14 amino acids. Libraries were prepared by immunoSEQ multiplex PCR; TCRdb keeps only in-frame clonotypes and omits some of them. The sample contains approximately 62,000 clones, roughly 93% of which appear only once. The sample comes from a study of T cell changes during pregnancy in multiple sclerosis. The rearrangement links TRBV10-3 to TRBJ2-1, with 8 bases identical to TRBD2. The material sequenced was CD8+ T cells from peripheral blood mononuclear cells, taken in the second trimester of pregnancy. This TCR derives from a female donor with multiple sclerosis, enrolled in a pregnancy study. CDR3 residues: CAIRVAGPVNEQFF. The CDR3, as DNA: TGTGCCATCAGGGTAGCGGGGCCTGTCAATGAGCAGTTCTTC.